The present entry profiles one T cell receptor beta chain with its context. These data belong to a study of long-term antiretroviral therapy in people with HIV. Trimming removed 1 base from V and 0 bases from J, with 10 bases in between. Germline lookup yields CDR1 SGHRS and CDR2 YFSETQ. This CDR3 region has 15 residues. The authors ran the immunoSEQ assay, v3.0, at survey level. Profiling relied on immunoSEQ multiplex PCR, and the TCRdb table lists in-frame clones only, not all of them. The table shows about 29,000 clones, with approximately 87% occurring only once. J is TRBJ1-1 and V is TRBV5-1, with unresolved D. The sequence derives from a woman between 18 and 29 years old with HIV. Sequenced material: unsorted PBMCs, taken 0.5 years after starting antiretroviral therapy. CDR3 amino acids: CASSLRGQVNTEAFF. In nucleotides, the CDR3 is TGCGCCAGCAGCTTGCGAGGGCAGGTGAACACTGAAGCTTTCTTT.